This T cell receptor beta chain appears in the sequencing data of a study of T cell responses to AZD1222 COVID-19 vaccine. Study as a whole: Analyses pooled second doses at about 4 or about 12 weeks.

Findings and caveats of the study: Clonal diversity was possibly underestimated; the donors were predominantly white British and more often female. Spike regions recognized by vaccine-associated CD4 TCRs spanned the protein, led by 160-218 and 743-854.

The CDR3 has 14 amino acids. Germline loops: CDR1 LNHDA, CDR2 SQIVND (reference sequence). Trimming left V 7 bases short and J 1 base short, with 13 bases between. To note about this clone: What it binds is not known.

Measured with immunoSEQ multiplex PCR; TCRdb has only the in-frame clones, and not every one. This repertoire shows 100,000 to 150,000 clones, over 90% found once; its top ten account for 5.4%. Sequences were derived from peripheral blood, sampled on day 0 of AZD1222 vaccination. The sequence was obtained from an adult in good health. The gene calls are TRBV19 and TRBJ1-1; tentatively, D is TRBD1 (6 bases). CDR3 nucleotides: TGTGCCAGTATCCAGGGGAGGGGGAACACTGAAGCTTTCTTT. Translated: CASIQGRGNTEAFF.